Listed below are T cell receptor beta chains from one sample, sequenced in a study of T cell repertoires in cytomegalovirus infection. Using its own MiXCR run on the reads, TCRdb lists one record per CDR3 protein. The sample shows 100,000 to 150,000 distinct CDR3 sequences, 20% to 30% of them seen only once. Which antigens these TCRs recognize remains unknown. The sample comprised PBMCs, sequenced either directly or after in vitro stimulation (not recorded which). These TCRs come from a human donor in good health (CMV status not recorded). Some clones in this sample may be carry-over from other donors' samples. Each CDR3 is given with its conserved first and last residue. The D gene is left open where the match is weak. Part of the rows lack a size; the others show once, few, many or a class for expanded clones.

j_call clone_size d_call v_call cdr3_aa cdr3_nt
TRBJ2-2 NA NA TRBV24-1 CATSEPTTAPRNTGELFF TGTGCCACCAGTGAACCTACAACAGCGCCACGCAACACCGGGGAGCTGTTTTTT
TRBJ2-3 few TRBD2 TRBV7-2 CASRSSSGSTQDTQYF TGTGCCAGCAGATCTTCTAGCGGGAGTACCCAAGATACGCAGTATTTT
TRBJ2-3 NA TRBD1 TRBV20-1 CSATIDRGSFLDTQYF TGCAGTGCTACAATCGACAGGGGAAGTTTCTTAGATACGCAGTATTTT
TRBJ2-7 NA NA TRBV6-2/TRBV6-3 CASSYSGVSKLKNEQYF TGTGCCAGCAGTTACTCGGGCGTTTCGAAGTTGAAGAACGAGCAGTACTTC
TRBJ2-3 NA NA TRBV7-9 CASRLSAGTDTQYF TGTGCCAGCAGACTTAGTGCGGGGACAGATACGCAGTATTTT
TRBJ2-3 NA TRBD2 TRBV27 CASSPGGGVLADTQYF TGTGCCAGCAGCCCCGGGGGGGGGGTTCTGGCAGATACGCAGTATTTT
TRBJ2-7 NA TRBD2 TRBV4-2 CASSLTSGISYEQYF TGTGCCAGCAGCCTGACTAGCGGGATTTCCTACGAGCAGTACTTC
TRBJ1-5 NA TRBD1 TRBV6-2/TRBV6-3 CASKTGEGGQPQHF TGTGCCAGCAAGACAGGGGAGGGAGGTCAGCCCCAGCATTTT
TRBJ2-5 few NA TRBV4-1 CASSQVSGPYQETQYF TGCGCCAGCAGCCAAGTGAGCGGGCCCTACCAAGAGACCCAGTACTTC
TRBJ2-1 NA NA TRBV7-6 CASSQPLDEQFF TGTGCCAGCAGCCAACCTTTGGATGAGCAGTTCTTC
TRBJ2-2 NA TRBD1 TRBV12-3/TRBV12-4 CASSPDRWDTGELFF TGTGCCAGCAGCCCGGACAGGTGGGACACCGGGGAGCTGTTTTTT
TRBJ2-1 NA NA TRBV15 CATSIDPGNEQFF TGTGCCACCAGTATAGACCCGGGGAATGAGCAGTTCTTC
TRBJ2-7 NA NA TRBV7-2 CASSLERPYEQYF TGTGCCAGCAGCTTAGAACGTCCCTACGAGCAGTACTTC
TRBJ1-6 NA NA TRBV7-2 CASAPGDLLNSPLHF TGTGCCAGCGCTCCGGGGGACCTCCTGAATTCACCCCTCCACTTT
TRBJ1-1 NA NA TRBV20-1 CSATWGGSTEAFF TGCAGTGCGACCTGGGGGGGCAGCACTGAAGCTTTCTTT
TRBJ2-1 few TRBD2 TRBV18 CASSPSGLAANEQFF TGTGCCAGCTCACCTTCGGGACTAGCGGCTAATGAGCAGTTCTTC
TRBJ2-1 many NA TRBV7-8 CASSPSRSYNEQFF TGTGCCAGCAGCCCGAGTCGGTCCTACAATGAGCAGTTCTTC
TRBJ1-4 few TRBD1 TRBV19 CASSPRRNRGLSETNEKLFF TGTGCCAGTAGCCCTCGGAGAAACAGGGGGCTGAGTGAAACTAATGAAAAACTGTTTTTT
TRBJ2-3 NA TRBD2 TRBV25-1 CASVASGLAGQTDTQYF TGTGCCAGCGTTGCCTCGGGGCTAGCGGGACAGACAGATACGCAGTATTTT
TRBJ2-1 many NA TRBV28 CASSLPPINEQFF TGTGCCAGCAGTTTACCGCCGATCAATGAGCAGTTCTTC
TRBJ2-5 NA NA TRBV28 CASSVGETQYF TGTGCCAGCAGTGTGGGGGAGACCCAGTACTTC
TRBJ2-7 many TRBD1 TRBV7-2 CASSLTPQGAKNEQYF TGTGCCAGCAGCTTAACCCCTCAGGGGGCAAAGAACGAGCAGTACTTC
TRBJ2-5 few TRBD2 TRBV27 CASSFRRELGETQYF TGTGCCAGCAGTTTTCGGCGGGAGCTCGGGGAGACCCAGTACTTC
TRBJ2-2 NA TRBD2 TRBV7-8 CASSLMQLAGSGELFF TGTGCCAGCAGCTTAATGCAACTAGCGGGATCCGGGGAGCTGTTTTTT
TRBJ1-5 NA TRBD1 TRBV3-1 CASSHGQANQPQHF TGTGCCAGCAGCCACGGACAGGCGAATCAGCCCCAGCATTTT
TRBJ2-7 few NA TRBV20-1 CSAEPLGTATYEQYF TGCAGTGCTGAACCCCTCGGGACGGCCACCTACGAGCAGTACTTC
TRBJ1-4 NA NA TRBV7-9 CASSLGTGRDKLFF TGTGCCAGCAGCTTAGGCACGGGGAGGGACAAACTGTTTTTT
TRBJ2-1 many TRBD2 TRBV7-2 CASSFSGAGYNEQFF TGTGCCAGCAGCTTTTCCGGAGCGGGGTACAATGAGCAGTTCTTC
TRBJ1-6 few NA TRBV19 CASIADPVSPLHF TGTGCCAGTATTGCAGACCCGGTATCACCCCTCCACTTT
TRBJ2-3 few NA TRBV7-6 CASSLDPGDSSTDTQYF TGTGCCAGCAGCTTAGACCCGGGAGACTCTAGCACAGATACGCAGTATTTT
TRBJ2-7 few TRBD1 TRBV4-2 CASSHPGQAFYEQYF TGTGCCAGCAGCCACCCGGGACAGGCCTTCTACGAGCAGTACTTC
TRBJ1-5 NA TRBD1 TRBV4-2 CASSQHLAGGPQHF TGTGCCAGCAGCCAACACCTAGCAGGGGGTCCCCAGCATTTT
TRBJ1-3 NA NA TRBV7-2 CASTGVPGNTIYF TGTGCCAGCACCGGGGTGCCTGGAAACACCATATATTTT
TRBJ1-2 NA NA TRBV27 CASSFRDTYYGYTF TGTGCCAGCAGTTTCAGGGACACTTACTATGGCTACACCTTC
TRBJ2-3 many NA TRBV7-2 CASRPYLIADTQYF TGTGCCAGCAGACCCTACCTCATTGCAGATACGCAGTATTTT
TRBJ2-1 few NA TRBV6-1 CASSLRTESNEQFF TGTGCCAGCAGTTTAAGGACAGAGAGCAATGAGCAGTTCTTC
TRBJ2-5 few NA TRBV30 CAWSVGAAPGETQYF TGTGCCTGGAGTGTAGGGGCAGCCCCGGGGGAGACCCAGTACTTC
TRBJ2-5 NA NA TRBV12-3/TRBV12-4 CASSPGTYQETQYF TGTGCCAGCAGCCCCGGGACATACCAAGAGACCCAGTACTTC
TRBJ2-2 NA NA TRBV20-1 CSADSLTNTGELFF TGCAGTGCTGACTCCCTTACGAACACCGGGGAGCTGTTTTTT